This T cell receptor beta chain was found in a study of cytotoxic CD8 clonotypes in ibrutinib-treated CLL. Overall study context: Partial response was seen in 24 patients and complete response in 2; after median around 5.5 years, around 14 stayed remitted, about 12 progressed. Regarding the study as a whole: The study found baseline clonality above age-matched healthy donors, tracking circulating CD8+ T-cell counts.

The germline V gene has CDR1 MNHEY and CDR2 SMNVEV (reference sequence). After removal of 11 bases from V and 8 bases from J, the junction contained 5 bases not matched to a gene. The CDR3 has 11 residues. The table lists this clone with a count of one. Its target is not known. The repertoire was sequenced with immunoSEQ multiplex PCR; TCRdb's copy has only in-frame clones and lacks some. The sample has 330,000 or so clones, about 61% seen once. This rearrangement joins TRBV27 to TRBJ2-4; 8 nucleotides line up with TRBD2. The source is a human donor with chronic lymphocytic leukemia. The material sequenced was PBMCs, taken after 36 months of ibrutinib treatment. Here the CDR3 reads CAAGRGDIQYF. CDR3 nucleotide sequence: TGTGCCGCCGGGAGGGGGGACATTCAGTACTTC.